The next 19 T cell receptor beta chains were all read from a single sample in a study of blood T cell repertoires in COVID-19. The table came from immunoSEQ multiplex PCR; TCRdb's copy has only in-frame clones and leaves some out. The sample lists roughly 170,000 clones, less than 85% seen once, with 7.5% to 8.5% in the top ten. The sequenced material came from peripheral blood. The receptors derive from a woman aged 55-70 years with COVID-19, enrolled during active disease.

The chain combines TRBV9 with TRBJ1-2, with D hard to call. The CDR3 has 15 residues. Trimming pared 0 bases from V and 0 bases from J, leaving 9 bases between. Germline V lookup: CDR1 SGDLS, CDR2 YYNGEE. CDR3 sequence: CASSVAISSNYGYTF. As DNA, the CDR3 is TGTGCCAGCAGCGTAGCAATCAGTTCTAACTATGGCTACACCTTC.

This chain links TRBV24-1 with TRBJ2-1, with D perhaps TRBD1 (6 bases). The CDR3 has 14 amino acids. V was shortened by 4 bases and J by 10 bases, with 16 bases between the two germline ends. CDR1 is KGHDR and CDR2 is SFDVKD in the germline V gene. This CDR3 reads CATSDPLITGEQFF. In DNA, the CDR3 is TGTGCCACCAGTGACCCTCTAATAACAGGGGAGCAGTTCTTC.

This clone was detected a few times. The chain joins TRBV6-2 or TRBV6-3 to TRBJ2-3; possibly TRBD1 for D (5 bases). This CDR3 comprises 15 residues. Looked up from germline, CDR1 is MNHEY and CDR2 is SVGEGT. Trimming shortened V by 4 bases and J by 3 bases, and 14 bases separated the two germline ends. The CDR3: CASSSTVIRTDTQYF. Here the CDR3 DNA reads TGTGCCAGCAGTTCGACAGTAATTAGGACAGATACGCAGTATTTT.

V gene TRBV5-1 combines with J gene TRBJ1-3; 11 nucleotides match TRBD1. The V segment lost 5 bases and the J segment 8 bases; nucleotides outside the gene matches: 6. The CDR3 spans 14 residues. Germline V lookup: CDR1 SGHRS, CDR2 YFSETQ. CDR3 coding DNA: TGCGCCAGCAGTTCCGGACAGGGGGCTGACACCATATATTTT. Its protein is CASSSGQGADTIYF.

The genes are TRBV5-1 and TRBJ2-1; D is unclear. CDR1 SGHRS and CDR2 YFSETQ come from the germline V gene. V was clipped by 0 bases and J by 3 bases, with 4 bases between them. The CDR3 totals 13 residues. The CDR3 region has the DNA TGCGCCAGCAGCTTGGCGGTCTACAATGAGCAGTTCTTC. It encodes CASSLAVYNEQFF.

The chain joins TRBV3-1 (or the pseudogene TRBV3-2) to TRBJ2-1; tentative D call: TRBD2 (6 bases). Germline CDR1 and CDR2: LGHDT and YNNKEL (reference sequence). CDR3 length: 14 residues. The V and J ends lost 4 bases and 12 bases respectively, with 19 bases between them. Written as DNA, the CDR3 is TGTGCCAGCAGCCCGCGGGGTGTAGGATACGGGCAGTTCTTC. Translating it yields CASSPRGVGYGQFF.

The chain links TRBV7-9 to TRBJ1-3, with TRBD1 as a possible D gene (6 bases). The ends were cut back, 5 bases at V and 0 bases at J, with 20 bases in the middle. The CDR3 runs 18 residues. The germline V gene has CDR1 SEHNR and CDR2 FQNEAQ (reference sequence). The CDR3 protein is CASSQTTQGPYSGNTIYF. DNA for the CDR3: TGTGCCAGCAGCCAGACGACGCAGGGGCCTTACTCTGGAAACACCATATATTTT.

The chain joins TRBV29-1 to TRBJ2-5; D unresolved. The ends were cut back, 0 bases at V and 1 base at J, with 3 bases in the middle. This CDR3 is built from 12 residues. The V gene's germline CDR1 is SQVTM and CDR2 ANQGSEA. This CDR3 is CSVEEAQETQYF. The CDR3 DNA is TGCAGCGTTGAAGAGGCCCAAGAGACCCAGTACTTC.

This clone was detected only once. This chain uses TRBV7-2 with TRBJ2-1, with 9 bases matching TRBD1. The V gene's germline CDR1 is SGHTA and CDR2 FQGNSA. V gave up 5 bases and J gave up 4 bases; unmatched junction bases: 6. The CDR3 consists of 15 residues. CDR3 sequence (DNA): TGTGCCAGCAGCATCACAGGGGGCCAGTACAATGAGCAGTTCTTC. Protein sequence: CASSITGGQYNEQFF.

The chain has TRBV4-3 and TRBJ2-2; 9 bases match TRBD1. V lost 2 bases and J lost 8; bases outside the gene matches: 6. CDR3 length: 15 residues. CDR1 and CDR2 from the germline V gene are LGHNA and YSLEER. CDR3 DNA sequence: TGCGCCAGCAGCCAACAACAGGGGGCGGTTGGGGAGCTGTTTTTT. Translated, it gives CASSQQQGAVGELFF.

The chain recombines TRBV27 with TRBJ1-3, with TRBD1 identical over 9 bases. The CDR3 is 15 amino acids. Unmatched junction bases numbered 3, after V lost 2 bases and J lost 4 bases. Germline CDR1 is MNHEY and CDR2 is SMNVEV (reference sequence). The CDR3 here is CASSLAQGAGNTIYF. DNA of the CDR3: TGTGCCAGCAGTTTAGCACAGGGGGCGGGAAACACCATATATTTT.

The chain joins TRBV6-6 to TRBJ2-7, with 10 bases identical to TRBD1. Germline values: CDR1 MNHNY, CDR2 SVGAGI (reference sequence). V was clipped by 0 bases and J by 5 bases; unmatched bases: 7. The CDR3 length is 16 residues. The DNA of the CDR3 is TGTGCCAGCAGTTACTCGATAGTGACAGGGGGCCACGAGCAGTACTTC. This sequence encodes CASSYSIVTGGHEQYF.

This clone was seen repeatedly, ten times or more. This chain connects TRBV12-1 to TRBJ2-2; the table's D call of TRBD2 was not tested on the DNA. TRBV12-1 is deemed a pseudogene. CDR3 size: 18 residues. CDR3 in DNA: TGTGCCAGCAGCTTTCTGACTAGCGGGGGAACAAGTGGCGGGGAGCTGTTTTTT. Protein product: CASSFLTSGGTSGGELFF.

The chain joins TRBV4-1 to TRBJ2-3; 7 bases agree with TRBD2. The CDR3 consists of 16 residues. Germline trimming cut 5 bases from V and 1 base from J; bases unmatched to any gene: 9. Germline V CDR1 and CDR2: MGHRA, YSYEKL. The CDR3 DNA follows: TGCGCCAGCAGCAGTCTAGCTGGGAGGGGCACAGATACGCAGTATTTT. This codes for CASSSLAGRGTDTQYF.

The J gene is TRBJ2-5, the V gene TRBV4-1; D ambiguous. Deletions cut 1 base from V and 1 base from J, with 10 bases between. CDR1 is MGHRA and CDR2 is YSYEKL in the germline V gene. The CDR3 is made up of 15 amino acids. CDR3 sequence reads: CASSQGQAIQETQYF. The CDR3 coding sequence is TGCGCCAGCAGCCAAGGGCAGGCGATCCAAGAGACCCAGTACTTC.

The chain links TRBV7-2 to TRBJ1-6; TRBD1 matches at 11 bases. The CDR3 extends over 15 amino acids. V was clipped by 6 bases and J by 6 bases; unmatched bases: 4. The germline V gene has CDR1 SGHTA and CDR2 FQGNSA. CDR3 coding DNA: TGTGCCAGCAGTGGACAGGGGGCTGTTAATTCACCCCTCCACTTT. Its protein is CASSGQGAVNSPLHF.

CDR3 in DNA: TGTGCCAGCAGTTTGGGAGACAACATTCAGTACTTC. Translation gives CASSLGDNIQYF. The V gene is TRBV12-3 or TRBV12-4, the J gene TRBJ2-4; a weak D match, TRBD2 (5 bases). Trimming stripped 3 bases from V and 7 bases from J, with 7 bases between. CDR3 length: 12 residues.

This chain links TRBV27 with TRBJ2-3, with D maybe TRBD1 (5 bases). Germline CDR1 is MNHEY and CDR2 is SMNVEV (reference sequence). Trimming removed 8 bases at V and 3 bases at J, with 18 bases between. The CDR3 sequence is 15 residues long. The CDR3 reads CASRDPFGATDTQYF. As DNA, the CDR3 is TGTGCCAGCCGTGACCCTTTTGGGGCGACAGATACGCAGTATTTT.

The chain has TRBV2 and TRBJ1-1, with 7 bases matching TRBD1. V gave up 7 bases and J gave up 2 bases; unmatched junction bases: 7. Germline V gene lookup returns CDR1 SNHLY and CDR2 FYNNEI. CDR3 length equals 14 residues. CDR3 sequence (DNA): TGTGCCAGCACTGGGACAGTCGTTAACACTGAAGCTTTCTTT. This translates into CASTGTVVNTEAFF. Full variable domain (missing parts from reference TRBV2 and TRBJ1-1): EPEVTQTPSHQVTQMGQEVILRCVPISNHLYFYWYRQILGQKVEFLVSFYNNEISEKSEIFDDQFSVERPDGSNFTLKIRSTKLEDSAMYFCASTGTVVNTEAFFGQGTRLTVV.